This is a list of T cell receptor beta chains from one sample in a study of blood T cells in healthy people across ages. A single record per CDR3 protein comes from TCRdb applying MiXCR to the 5' RACE reads. The profile shows about 1.4 million distinct CDR3 sequences, roughly 59% of them singletons. Sequenced sample: blood. The receptors stem from a man younger than 35 in good health. CDR3s include the opening cysteine and the closing phenylalanine or tryptophan.

J,V,CDR3
TRBJ1-2,TRBV12-3/TRBV12-4,CASSWTAYGYTF
TRBJ1-1,TRBV29-1,CSVIGQGMNTEAFF
TRBJ2-1,TRBV6-2/TRBV6-3,CASKPGQDYNEQFF
TRBJ2-7,TRBV7-9,CASSPTVAAAYEQYF
TRBJ2-3,TRBV12-3/TRBV12-4,CAGLPSGPTDTQYF
TRBJ1-6,TRBV3-1,CASSFAIAGQRVESYNSPLHF
TRBJ2-3,TRBV12-3/TRBV12-4,CASTSSGDTDTQYF
TRBJ2-3,TRBV28,CASSLLGTGGGTDTQYF
TRBJ2-7,TRBV3-1,CASSQNVWGQVSSYEQYF
TRBJ1-2,TRBV6-6,CASNIQGYGYTF
TRBJ2-1,TRBV4-1,CASSQAGSSYNEQFF
TRBJ2-3,TRBV5-1,CASHYRVWGTDTQYF
TRBJ1-4,TRBV25-1,CASKQTGQLNEKLFF
TRBJ2-1,TRBV7-8,CASSLGIFRASGDNEQFF
TRBJ2-1,TRBV5-6,CASSFTGQLIEQFF
TRBJ2-1,TRBV12-3/TRBV12-4,CASSVGMGYNEQFF
TRBJ2-3,TRBV27,CASSLSGTDTQYF
TRBJ2-1,TRBV7-2,CASSSTGVFLNEQFF
TRBJ1-2,TRBV29-1,CSVDETGGGYGYTF
TRBJ2-1,TRBV25-1,CASSDDRAGSYNEQFF
TRBJ2-1,TRBV7-2,CASSFTLRGANEQFF
TRBJ2-1,TRBV28,CATKKDFAYNEQFF
TRBJ2-5,TRBV20-1,CIWGIGETQYF
TRBJ2-5,TRBV10-3,CAISESKVKSGSFLLEQYF
TRBJ2-1,TRBV29-1,CSVEGLAVDEQFF
TRBJ1-3,TRBV25-1,CASSELKADGNTIYF
TRBJ2-1,TRBV4-3,CASSQDMGDRSVDEQFF
.,TRBV6-2/TRBV6-3,CASSWTGEGETQYF
TRBJ1-6,TRBV6-6,CASSYDGQGGSPLHF
TRBJ2-5,TRBV4-2,CASSQGPRGQETQYF
TRBJ2-3,TRBV20-1,CSARGGQDSTDTQYF
TRBJ2-4,TRBV6-6,CASSYSWGENIQYF
TRBJ1-2,TRBV6-2/TRBV6-3,CASSDGDRPYYGYTF
TRBJ2-5,TRBV20-1,CSAFESGIQETQYF
TRBJ2-7,TRBV7-2,CASSPRVDSYEQYF
TRBJ2-4,TRBV4-1,CASSGGRGMKNIQYF
TRBJ2-5,TRBV29-1,CSVEEGLTQYF
TRBJ2-5,TRBV7-2,CASSLEKQAGTQYF
TRBJ2-7,TRBV6-5,CASRRRQVSYEQYF
.,TRBV21-1,CASSIGQGKHEQYF
TRBJ2-5,TRBV9,CASSGGGLLQETQYF
TRBJ2-1,TRBV5-6,CASSFWVETSGGNNEQFF